Presented here are 14 T cell receptor beta chains from one specimen sequenced in a study of molecular identifiers for immune sequencing clone quantification. From the PCR reads, TCRdb called clonotypes with MiXCR, one entry per CDR3 protein. This table holds around 470,000 distinct CDR3 sequences, roughly 23% found once. The source material was naive CD8+ T cells from blood, with Jurkat cell RNA spiked in. As for subset: FACS-sorted CD8+CD4-CCR7+CD45RA+ naive T cells. These receptors came from a human donor in good health. Some libraries in this study had Jurkat cell RNA spiked in.

In DNA form, the CDR3 reads TGCAGTGCTTTACCTTTTAAAGGGGGCTCCTATAATTCACCCCTCCACTTT. Translated: CSALPFKGGSYNSPLHF. The chain uses TRBV20-1 and TRBJ1-6; TRBD1 might be the D (6 bases). Germline CDR1 and CDR2: DFQATT and SNEGSKA (reference sequence). V was shortened by 5 bases and J by 0 bases, with 17 bases between the two germline ends. The CDR3 is 17 amino acids.

The genes are TRBV30 and TRBJ1-2; D is possibly TRBD1 (6 bases). Trimming cost V 1 base and J 3 bases, with 9 bases left between them. This CDR3 has 13 residues. The germline V gene encodes CDR1 GTSNPN and CDR2 SVGIG (reference sequence). The CDR3 region has the DNA TGTGCCTGGAGTGCCACAGGGTACTATGGCTACACCTTC. Protein product: CAWSATGYYGYTF.

About this clonotype: This may be a read error, as it is one base from a much larger clone. V and J are TRBV20-1 and TRBJ1-1; TRBD1 is a possible D gene (6 bases). Germline CDR1 DFQATT, CDR2 SNEGSKA (reference sequence). This CDR3 is built from 13 residues. The DNA for the CDR3 is TGCAGTGCTAGAGACGGGGGGGCAGGGGAAGCTTCCTTT. This translates into CSARDGGAGEASF.

The table lists this clonotype with a few counts. The chain is built from TRBV24-1 and TRBJ2-5; 10 bases align to TRBD1. Germline-derived CDR1 and CDR2 are KGHDR and SFDVKD. Losses at the gene ends were 4 bases for V and 4 bases for J; bases not matched to a gene: 5. The CDR3 runs 15 residues. CDR3 amino acids: CATSDPDRGSETQYF. CDR3 nucleotide sequence: TGTGCCACCAGTGACCCGGACAGGGGGTCAGAGACCCAGTACTTC.

The chain carries TRBV7-8 and TRBJ1-5; D gene uncertain. The germline V and J ends were trimmed by 5 bases and 3 bases, with 5 bases remaining between them. Germline CDR1 is SGHVS and CDR2 is FQNEAQ. There are 12 residues in the CDR3. In nucleotides, the CDR3 is TGTGCCAGCAGCCAAAACAATCAGCCCCAGCATTTT. Encoded protein: CASSQNNQPQHF.

With regard to this clonotype: This sequence may be a read error, since a much larger clone differs from it by one base. The J gene is TRBJ2-7, the V gene TRBV10-3; D remains unclear. This CDR3 has 13 amino acids. The germline gives CDR1 ENHRY, CDR2 SYGVKD. CDR3 residues: CAINEYANYEQYF. CDR3 DNA: TGTGCCATCAATGAGTACGCCAACTACGAGCAGTACTTC.

CDR3 residues: CASTNPEARNTIYF. The CDR3 region has the DNA TGTGCCAGCACCAACCCAGAGGCCCGAAACACCATATATTTT. The chain has TRBV12-3 or TRBV12-4 and TRBJ1-3, with D uncertain. The CDR3 runs 14 residues. V was cut by 7 bases and J by 5 bases, with 15 bases left in between.

This clonotype showed up many times. This sequence joins TRBV7-9 and TRBJ2-3, with 10 bases fitting TRBD2. The junction had 3 bases not matched to a gene; V was cut back by 3 bases and J by 3 bases. The CDR3 is 15 amino acids. Germline V gives CDR1 SEHNR, CDR2 FQNEAQ (reference sequence). The CDR3 DNA is TGTGCCAGCAGCTTGCCGACTAGCGGGACAGATACGCAGTATTTT. Encoded protein: CASSLPTSGTDTQYF.

The sample holds many counts of this clonotype. The chain combines TRBV6-1 with TRBJ1-6; 8 nucleotides line up with TRBD1. With V trimmed by 6 bases and J by 10 bases, 5 bases remained unmatched. Looked up from germline, CDR1 is MNHNS and CDR2 is SASEGT. This CDR3 has 13 residues. The DNA for the CDR3 is TGTGCCAGCAGCGGACAGGGAGGATCACCCCTCCACTTT. Translation: CASSGQGGSPLHF.

The genes are TRBV25-1 and TRBJ2-7; D is perhaps TRBD1 (6 bases). The CDR3 runs to 15 residues. V was cut by 1 base and J by 2 bases, with 12 bases left in between. Per germline, CDR1 MGHDK and CDR2 SYGVNS. CDR3 bases: TGTGCCAGCAGTGAATCCCTGACAGGTACCTACGAGCAGTACTTC. It codes for CASSESLTGTYEQYF.

On this clonotype: A read error may be the cause here, since a much bigger clone is one base away. The chain joins TRBV12-3 or TRBV12-4 to TRBJ1-4; D gene uncertain. V dropped 5 bases and J dropped 8 bases, with 18 bases sitting between them. The CDR3 totals 15 residues. CDR3 protein: CASSPPLEGGEKLFF. Written as DNA, the CDR3 is TGTGCCAGCAGTCCCCCTCTGGAGGGCGGAGAAAAACTGTTTTTT.

This clonotype was counted at least ten times. The V and J genes are TRBV4-3 and TRBJ1-5; no firm D call. Looked up from germline, CDR1 is LGHNA and CDR2 is YSLEER. The CDR3 consists of 13 residues. V was clipped by 0 bases and J by 7 bases, with 7 bases between them. The CDR3 DNA sequence: TGCGCCAGCAGCCAAGACTCCTACCAGCCCCAGCATTTT. It specifies CASSQDSYQPQHF.

This clonotype was found a few times. The J gene is TRBJ2-7, the V gene TRBV5-4; either TRBD1 or TRBD2 may supply D (7 bases each). CDR1 and CDR2 from the germline V gene are SGHNT and YYREEE (reference sequence). The CDR3 runs to 18 residues. V lost 3 bases and J lost 3, with 25 bases in between. The CDR3 nucleotides read TGTGCCAGCAGCTCCACCCCTTTGGCAGGGGGAGGGAGCTACGAGCAGTACTTC. Its translation: CASSSTPLAGGGSYEQYF. The variable domain in full, completed from reference TRBV5-4 and TRBJ2-7, reads ETGVTQSPTHLIKTRGQQVTLRCSSQSGHNTVSWYQQALGQGPQFIFQYYREEENGRGNFPPRFSGLQFPNYSSELNVNALELDDSALYLCASSSTPLAGGGSYEQYFGPGTRLTVT.

The rearrangement joins TRBV4-3 to TRBJ2-7, with TRBD1 matching over 8 bases. V dropped 5 bases and J dropped 6; count of bases not matched to a gene: 6. Germline V gene lookup returns CDR1 LGHNA and CDR2 YSLEER. The CDR3 is 13 amino acids. The CDR3 sequence: CASSTTGGSEQYF. CDR3 nucleotides: TGCGCCAGCAGCACCACAGGGGGGTCCGAGCAGTACTTC.